This T cell receptor (beta chain) was sequenced during a study of glioma-infiltrating T cells. Overall study findings and caveats: CDR3 overlap between tissue and blood was very small.

For this clonotype: Its antigen is not identified.

Using RNA template, CDR3s of TCR alpha and beta were amplified with iRepertoire arm-PCR. Tissue mRNA or PBMC total RNA, about 90-450 ng, went into one-step reverse transcription and amplification. TCRdb fed the multiplex PCR reads into MiXCR, producing one record per CDR3 protein. This sample yields about 140,000 distinct CDR3 sequences, of which about two fifths are seen a single time; around 18% belongs to the top ten. Trimming stripped 0 bases from V and 0 bases from J, with 5 bases between. CDR1 is MNHEY, CDR2 SVGAGI, per germline. The CDR3 loop spans 15 amino acids. The sample comprised glioma tissue, nonneoplastic brain tissue, or PBMCs (not recorded which). The J gene is TRBJ2-2, the V gene TRBV6-5; weak D call: TRBD1 (5 bases). The sequence was collected from a human donor with low-grade glioma or glioblastoma, undergoing nonglioma brain surgery, or in good health (not recorded which). CDR3 sequence reads: CASSYSRANTGELFF. The CDR3 DNA follows: TGTGCCAGCAGTTACTCCAGGGCGAACACCGGGGAGCTGTTTTTT.